This entry lists 26 T cell receptor beta chains sequenced from one sample in a study of cytomegalovirus exposure and HLA in healthy donors. PCR primers comprised 60 Vbeta and 13 Jbeta primers. Only in-frame clones appear in the TCRdb table, and some are missing; sequencing was by immunoSEQ multiplex PCR. The sample has 160,000 or so clones, around 82% seen once. Material for sequencing was PBMCs. The receptors stem from a man aged 55 to 69 in good health and CMV-seronegative.

The chain uses TRBV7-8 and TRBJ2-5, with D hard to call. Looked up from germline, CDR1 is SGHVS and CDR2 is FQNEAQ. Trimming took 1 base from V and 0 from J, leaving 9 bases between them. The CDR3 extends over 15 amino acids. The CDR3 loop reads CASSLGQANQETQYF. CDR3 nucleotide sequence: TGTGCCAGCAGCTTAGGCCAGGCAAACCAAGAGACCCAGTACTTC.

The J gene is TRBJ2-1, the V gene TRBV5-4; 9 nucleotides line up with TRBD2. The germline CDR1 and CDR2 sequences are SGHNT and YYREEE (reference sequence). Trimming took 1 base from V and 9 from J; bases not matched to a gene: 5. The CDR3 sequence is 14 residues long. The CDR3 sequence: CASSLPSGAPEQFF. The CDR3 bases are TGTGCCAGCAGCTTGCCTAGCGGGGCGCCTGAGCAGTTCTTC. Drawing the rest from reference TRBV5-4 and TRBJ2-1, the complete variable domain is ETGVTQSPTHLIKTRGQQVTLRCSSQSGHNTVSWYQQALGQGPQFIFQYYREEENGRGNFPPRFSGLQFPNYSSELNVNALELDDSALYLCASSLPSGAPEQFFGPGTRLTVL.

The chain is built from TRBV5-1 and TRBJ1-5, with 8 bases lining up with TRBD1. Trimming took 0 bases from V and 5 from J; bases not matched to a gene: 1. This CDR3 has 14 residues. Germline V gene sequence: CDR1 SGHRS, CDR2 YFSETQ. CDR3 bases: TGCGCCAGCAGCTTGGCAGGGGGCGATCAGCCCCAGCATTTT. As protein: CASSLAGGDQPQHF. Looking up the rest from reference TRBV5-1 and TRBJ1-5 gives the full variable domain: KAGVTQTPRYLIKTRGQQVTLSCSPISGHRSVSWYQQTPGQGLQFLFEYFSETQRNKGNFPGRFSGRQFSNSRSEMNVSTLELGDSALYLCASSLAGGDQPQHFGDGTRLSIL.

The rearrangement links TRBV7-9 to TRBJ2-1, with D maybe TRBD2 (6 bases). V dropped 6 bases and J dropped 8 bases, with 14 bases sitting between them. CDR1 SEHNR and CDR2 FQNEAQ come from the germline V gene (reference sequence). The CDR3 has 13 residues. The CDR3 DNA sequence: TGTGCCAGCAGGATAGGAGGGGACGATGAGCAGTTCTTC. This sequence encodes CASRIGGDDEQFF.

In this sample, this clone turned up once. The chain combines TRBV15 with TRBJ2-7; 7 bases map to TRBD2. Germline CDR1 LNHNV, CDR2 YYDKDF (reference sequence). Trimming cost V 4 bases and J 5 bases; bases outside gene matches: 11. The CDR3 consists of 15 residues. CDR3 region: CATSNAGPGGDEQYF. For the CDR3, the DNA is TGTGCCACCAGCAACGCGGGGCCTGGGGGGGACGAGCAGTACTTC.

V and J are TRBV10-3 and TRBJ2-3, with TRBD2 identical over 16 bases. After removal of 6 bases from V and 1 base from J, the junction contained 4 bases not matched to a gene. The CDR3 sequence is 17 residues long. The germline V gene encodes CDR1 ENHRY and CDR2 SYGVKD. The CDR3 spells CAISGTSGREGTDTQYF. Here the CDR3 DNA reads TGTGCCATCAGCGGGACTAGCGGGAGGGAGGGCACAGATACGCAGTATTTT.

The V gene is TRBV5-4, the J gene TRBJ1-2, with TRBD1 identical over 8 bases. Germline values: CDR1 SGHNT, CDR2 YYREEE (reference sequence). Trimming took 4 bases from V and 6 from J; bases not matched to a gene: 5. The length of the CDR3 is 13 residues. The CDR3 is CASSPDRVNGYTF. The CDR3 DNA follows: TGTGCCAGCAGCCCGGACAGGGTTAATGGCTACACCTTC.

V is TRBV6-4 and J is TRBJ2-1; TRBD2 agrees at 13 bases. V shed 2 bases and J 7 bases; nucleotides not matched to a gene: 5. Germline-derived CDR1 and CDR2 are MRHNA and SNTAGT. The CDR3 spans 16 residues. The CDR3 sequence: CASSDPGLAGVNEQFF. The CDR3 bases are TGTGCCAGCAGTGACCCCGGACTAGCGGGAGTAAATGAGCAGTTCTTC.

This clone was seen a few times. This chain uses TRBV4-1 with TRBJ2-7; TRBD1 aligns across 7 bases. CDR3 length: 15 residues. Unmatched junction bases numbered 8, after V lost 0 bases and J lost 6 bases. Germline CDR1 and CDR2: MGHRA and YSYEKL. This CDR3 is CASSQDLTAGGEQYF. In DNA, the CDR3 is TGCGCCAGCAGCCAAGATCTGACGGCAGGGGGCGAGCAGTACTTC.

The sample holds a few counts of this clone. The rearrangement joins TRBV4-1 to TRBJ1-1, with 8 positions matching TRBD1. The CDR3 length is 15 residues. Germline CDR1 and CDR2: MGHRA and YSYEKL. The ends lost 8 bases at V and 1 base at J; junction bases unmatched: 9. CDR3 in amino acids: CASAAGGQGNTEAFF. Written as DNA, the CDR3 is TGCGCCAGCGCCGCAGGGGGCCAGGGGAACACTGAAGCTTTCTTT.

This chain uses TRBV7-2 with TRBJ2-3; 7 nucleotides align to TRBD2. Per germline, CDR1 SGHTA and CDR2 FQGNSA. V gave up 4 bases and J gave up 3 bases; unmatched junction bases: 10. The CDR3 is made up of 16 amino acids. The CDR3 sequence: CASSSLFGGSTDTQYF. CDR3 nucleotide sequence: TGTGCCAGCAGCTCCCTATTTGGCGGGAGTACAGATACGCAGTATTTT.

The chain recombines TRBV6-5 with TRBJ1-1, with D possibly TRBD1 on 5 matching bases. The CDR3 contains 14 residues. The germline CDR1 and CDR2 sequences are MNHEY and SVGAGI. Deletions cut 8 bases from V and 4 bases from J, with 17 bases between. The CDR3 here is CASRTQGYGTEAFF. Written as DNA, the CDR3 is TGTGCCAGCCGAACCCAGGGTTACGGCACTGAAGCTTTCTTT.

This sequence joins TRBV7-8 and TRBJ1-3; D not certain. The CDR3 sequence is 14 residues long. V was cut by 1 base and J by 2 bases, with 6 bases left in between. The germline V gene encodes CDR1 SGHVS and CDR2 FQNEAQ. The CDR3 DNA is TGTGCCAGCAGCTTAGTTCCAGCTGGAAACACCATATATTTT. This gives the protein CASSLVPAGNTIYF.

This chain uses TRBV5-1 with TRBJ1-1; possible D gene TRBD1, 5 bases. Per the germline V gene, CDR1 is SGHRS and CDR2 is YFSETQ. V was clipped by 0 bases and J by 4 bases, with 7 bases between them. This CDR3 spans 13 amino acids. CDR3 DNA: TGCGCCAGCAGCTTGGGCGGGGGCACTGAAGCTTTCTTT. Translating gives CASSLGGGTEAFF.

The J gene is TRBJ2-3, the V gene TRBV7-2; 11 nucleotides match TRBD2. The CDR3 is made up of 17 amino acids. J gave up 6 bases and V 1 base, and 9 bases lay outside the gene matches. CDR1 and CDR2 from the germline V gene are SGHTA and FQGNSA. The CDR3 is CASSLDLLAGGVDTQYF. In DNA form, the CDR3 reads TGTGCCAGCAGCTTAGATCTCCTAGCGGGAGGAGTTGATACGCAGTATTTT.

The gene calls are TRBV4-1 and TRBJ2-7; tentatively, D is TRBD1 (5 bases). CDR1 is MGHRA, CDR2 YSYEKL, per germline. This CDR3 region has 14 residues. V dropped 4 bases and J dropped 2 bases, with 12 bases sitting between them. As DNA, the CDR3 is TGCGCCAGCAGCCCAACAGGCCCAGCCTACGAGCAGTACTTC. Amino acids: CASSPTGPAYEQYF.

For the CDR3, the DNA is TGTGCCAGTAGTACCGGGACAGGGGGAACTGAAGCTTTCTTT. It is translated as CASSTGTGGTEAFF. This chain joins TRBV19 and TRBJ1-1; 11 bases fit TRBD1. CDR1 LNHDA and CDR2 SQIVND come from the germline V gene (reference sequence). The junction had 3 bases not matched to a gene; V was cut back by 4 bases and J by 5 bases. The CDR3 runs to 14 residues. Supplemented by reference TRBV19 and TRBJ1-1, the full variable domain reads DGGITQSPKYLFRKEGQNVTLSCEQNLNHDAMYWYRQDPGQGLRLIYYSQIVNDFQKGDIAEGYSVSREKKESFPLTVTSAQKNPTAFYLCASSTGTGGTEAFFGQGTRLTVV.

The chain uses TRBV13 and TRBJ2-7, with 15 nucleotides matching TRBD2. Germline-derived CDR1 and CDR2 are PRHDT and FYEKMQ (reference sequence). This CDR3 contains 16 residues. Trimming cost V 5 bases and J 3 bases; bases outside gene matches: 5. The CDR3 region is CASSRGTSGRFYEQYF. The DNA for the CDR3 is TGTGCCAGCAGCAGAGGGACTAGCGGGAGGTTCTACGAGCAGTACTTC.

V usage is TRBV19 and J usage is TRBJ2-6; D unclear. Trimming removed 5 bases from V and 2 bases from J, with 4 bases in between. The CDR3 has 13 amino acids. Germline CDR1 LNHDA, CDR2 SQIVND (reference sequence). CDR3 DNA sequence: TGTGCCAGTAGTTCGGCTGGGGCCAACGTCCTGACTTTC. It encodes CASSSAGANVLTF.

The V and J genes are TRBV5-4 and TRBJ2-2, with 9 positions matching TRBD1. J gave up 8 bases and V 4 bases, and 9 bases lay outside the gene matches. The V gene's germline CDR1 is SGHNT and CDR2 YYREEE (reference sequence). CDR3 size: 15 residues. The CDR3 nucleotides read TGTGCCAGCAGCCTGGGACAGGGAGGCTGGGGGGAGCTGTTTTTT. Residues: CASSLGQGGWGELFF.

The chain is built from TRBV7-2 and TRBJ2-7, with TRBD1 matching 7 bases. J gave up 2 bases and V 1 base, and 2 bases lay outside the gene matches. From germline, CDR1 is SGHTA and CDR2 FQGNSA. The CDR3 loop spans 14 amino acids. The CDR3 here is CASSLEDRTYEQYF. CDR3 nucleotide sequence: TGTGCCAGCAGCTTAGAGGACAGGACCTACGAGCAGTACTTC.

This clone showed up just a few times. The J gene is TRBJ1-5, the V gene TRBV23-1; tentative D call: TRBD1 (5 bases). TRBV23-1 has ORF status, its function being uncertain. This CDR3 has 17 amino acids. V was trimmed by 0 bases and J by 2 bases, leaving 14 bases between them. CDR3 region: CASSQSMGGWGNQPQHF. Written as DNA, the CDR3 is TGCGCCAGCAGTCAATCGATGGGGGGTTGGGGCAATCAGCCCCAGCATTTT.

The J gene is TRBJ2-5, the V gene TRBV30; 9 bases map to TRBD1. The germline CDR1 and CDR2 sequences are GTSNPN and SVGIG (reference sequence). Germline trimming cut 4 bases from V and 5 bases from J; bases unmatched to any gene: 8. The CDR3 extends over 14 amino acids. The CDR3 here is CAWTLTGGSETQYF. The CDR3 nucleotides read TGTGCCTGGACCTTGACAGGGGGGAGTGAGACCCAGTACTTC.

This clone was seen only a few times. The chain links TRBV10-1 to TRBJ2-2; 9 bases agree with TRBD2. Losses at the gene ends were 5 bases for V and 4 bases for J; bases not matched to a gene: 5. Germline V gene lookup returns CDR1 WNHNN and CDR2 SYGVQD (reference sequence). The CDR3 covers 15 residues. The CDR3 reads CASSLAGEGTGELFF. CDR3 nucleotide sequence: TGCGCCAGCAGTTTAGCGGGGGAAGGCACCGGGGAGCTGTTTTTT.

The chain uses TRBV5-4 and TRBJ2-1; 7 bases line up with TRBD2. There are 15 residues in the CDR3. Per the germline V gene, CDR1 is SGHNT and CDR2 is YYREEE (reference sequence). V shed 2 bases and J 5 bases; nucleotides not matched to a gene: 7. The CDR3 reads CASSLGALADNEQFF. DNA of the CDR3: TGTGCCAGCAGCTTAGGCGCCCTAGCGGACAATGAGCAGTTCTTC.

V is TRBV21-1 and J is TRBJ1-6; the table's D call of TRBD1 was not tested on the DNA. TRBV21-1 is tagged as a pseudogene. The CDR3 has 18 residues. Here the CDR3 DNA reads TGTGCCAGCAGCAAAGGAGGGGGACAGGGGGATAGTAATTCACCCCTCCACTTT. Its protein is CASSKGGGQGDSNSPLHF.